The 21 T cell receptor beta chains below all came from one sample that was sequenced in a study of monozygotic twins with inflammatory bowel disease (dated by TCRdb to 2018 to 2020). The library was obtained by 5' RACE. Sequencing relied on an Illumina HiSeq 2500. Each entry corresponds to one CDR3 protein sequence from reads that TCRdb reprocessed, and DNA is not given. This sample's table lists about 210,000 distinct CDR3 sequences. The top ten constitute approximately 1.5% of the sample. The sample comprised blood. The receptors shown here come from a human donor with ulcerative colitis or Crohn's disease, or a healthy co-twin of an affected twin (not recorded which).

The chain couples TRBV18 to TRBJ2-2; TCRdb reports TRBD1, a call that lacks DNA to check it against. The germline V gene has CDR1 KGHSH and CDR2 LQKENI. The CDR3 is made up of 13 amino acids. The CDR3 loop is CASSPTDTGELFF.

CDR3 in amino acids: CASSLMDRDAEAFF. The chain carries TRBV5-1 and TRBJ1-1; as DNA is missing, the TRBD1 call by TCRdb cannot be tested. The CDR3 sequence is 14 residues long. CDR1 is SGHRS, CDR2 YFSETQ, per germline.

The V call is TRBV5-1, the J call TRBJ1-1; absent DNA, TCRdb's TRBD1 call cannot be checked. Germline V CDR1 and CDR2: SGHRS, YFSETQ. This CDR3 has 16 residues. The CDR3 loop is CASSLWTESTNTEAFF.

The J gene is TRBJ2-2, the V gene TRBV5-1; TCRdb indicates TRBD1, and absent DNA this call remains unverified. The CDR3 covers 15 residues. Per germline, CDR1 SGHRS and CDR2 YFSETQ. This CDR3 is CASSLGGENTGELFF.

The J gene is TRBJ1-2, the V gene TRBV6-2 or TRBV6-3. CDR3 length: 17 amino acids. Germline CDR1 MNHEY, CDR2 SVGEGT. CDR3 sequence reads: CASSYPRLANLRYGYTF.

The chain is built from TRBV7-6 and TRBJ2-5. The CDR3 length is 13 residues. Germline V CDR1 and CDR2: SGHVS, FNYEAQ. CDR3 sequence: CASSRQFQETQYF. Complete variable domain (other parts from reference TRBV7-6 and TRBJ2-5): GAGVSQSPRYKVTKRGQDVALRCDPISGHVSLYWYRQALGQGPEFLTYFNYEAQQDKSGLPNDRFSAERPEGSISTLTIQRTEQRDSAMYRCASSRQFQETQYFGPGTRLLVL.

The chain is built from TRBV5-1 and TRBJ2-7; TCRdb's D call of TRBD2 is untestable without DNA. Germline-derived CDR1 and CDR2 are SGHRS and YFSETQ. The CDR3 contains 14 residues. The CDR3 sequence: CASSLGADHYEQYF.

The rearrangement links TRBV6-1 to TRBJ1-6. Germline CDR1 is MNHNS and CDR2 is SASEGT. The CDR3 length is 16 residues. The CDR3 sequence is CASSPTTGGRDSPLHF.

The chain recombines TRBV6-4 with TRBJ2-3; TCRdb's D call of TRBD2 is untestable without DNA. The CDR3 is 13 residues long. Per the germline V gene, CDR1 is MRHNA and CDR2 is SNTAGT. CDR3: CASSDRGGLSQYF.

The rearrangement joins TRBV3-1 to TRBJ1-5. This CDR3 spans 14 amino acids. Germline lookup yields CDR1 LGHDT and CDR2 YNNKEL (reference sequence). This CDR3 is CASSQDSNFRPQHF.

The rearrangement joins TRBV5-6 to TRBJ2-1; TCRdb designates TRBD2, a call that cannot be tested without DNA. Germline CDR1 is SGHDT and CDR2 is YYEEEE. The CDR3 totals 16 residues. CDR3 loop: CASSLAGWGGYNEQFF.

The chain uses TRBV20-1 and TRBJ2-1; TCRdb calls TRBD2, which cannot be checked without DNA. The CDR3 is made up of 16 amino acids. Germline V gene sequence: CDR1 DFQATT, CDR2 SNEGSKA (reference sequence). The CDR3 spells CSAYPPLGRKGDEQFF.

The V and J genes are TRBV10-3 and TRBJ2-3; the D call from TCRdb, TRBD1, cannot be confirmed without DNA. The CDR3 extends over 14 amino acids. Germline V gives CDR1 ENHRY, CDR2 SYGVKD. CDR3: CAIKPSRGRDTQYF.

This chain links TRBV5-4 with TRBJ1-4; no DNA is available, so the TRBD1 call from TCRdb remains unchecked. Per the germline V gene, CDR1 is SGHNT and CDR2 is YYREEE (reference sequence). The CDR3 loop spans 14 amino acids. The CDR3 loop is CASSSSGNNEKLFF.

The chain couples TRBV7-9 to TRBJ2-3; the TCRdb D gene call, TRBD1, has no DNA to confirm it. From germline, CDR1 is SEHNR and CDR2 FQNEAQ (reference sequence). The length of the CDR3 is 14 residues. CDR3 sequence: CASSRDTRADTQYF.

This sequence joins TRBV28 and TRBJ1-5; TCRdb names TRBD1, which stays unverified in the absence of DNA. Germline loops: CDR1 MDHEN, CDR2 SYDVKM. This CDR3 region has 15 residues. CDR3 protein: CASRTGGFGNQPQHF.

V is TRBV5-6 and J is TRBJ1-3; TCRdb's D gene call, TRBD1, goes unchecked for lack of DNA. Germline V gene data show CDR1 as SGHDT and CDR2 as YYEEEE. The CDR3 covers 14 residues. CDR3 amino acids: CASSWTGVGNTIYF.

The chain recombines TRBV20-1 with TRBJ2-5. Germline V gene sequence: CDR1 DFQATT, CDR2 SNEGSKA (reference sequence). The CDR3 loop spans 16 amino acids. This CDR3 reads CSARDSFTQDQETQYF.

The chain carries TRBV2 and TRBJ2-7; absent DNA, TCRdb's TRBD2 call cannot be checked. Germline V gene data show CDR1 as SNHLY and CDR2 as FYNNEI. The CDR3 consists of 14 residues. CDR3 residues: CASRAGISSYEQYF.

The V and J genes are TRBV28 and TRBJ2-1; TCRdb picks TRBD1, but there is no DNA to check that call. There are 16 residues in the CDR3. Germline lookup yields CDR1 MDHEN and CDR2 SYDVKM. This CDR3 reads CASSPLDRGPYNEQFF.

The chain employs TRBV6-5 and TRBJ2-5. CDR3 length equals 12 residues. CDR1 and CDR2 (germline): MNHEY, SVGAGI. CDR3 in amino acids: CASSYSRETQYF.